Below are 32 T cell receptor beta chains sequenced from a single sample in a study of blood T cell repertoires in COVID-19. Profiling relied on immunoSEQ multiplex PCR, and the TCRdb table lists in-frame clones only, not all of them. The sample includes about 230,000 clones, over 65% of them seen just once. The specimen was peripheral blood. Receptors originate from a woman aged 70-85 years with active or convalescent COVID-19.

The chain joins TRBV7-4 to TRBJ2-7, with 8 positions matching TRBD2. Germline V gives CDR1 SGHVT, CDR2 SQSDAQ. V was pared by 1 base and J by 4 bases, with 9 bases of the junction left unmatched. This CDR3 comprises 16 residues. In nucleotides, the CDR3 is TGTGCCAGCAGCTTAGAACCCGTATTAGCGGGGTACGAGCAGTACTTC. This gives the protein CASSLEPVLAGYEQYF.

This chain joins TRBV5-8 and TRBJ1-2; D is uncertain. The CDR3 is made up of 13 amino acids. From germline, CDR1 is SGHTS and CDR2 YDEGEE. V lost 0 bases and J 0 bases, leaving 3 bases between the germline ends. The CDR3 region is CASSLGPNYGYTF. The CDR3 coding sequence is TGTGCCAGCAGCTTGGGGCCTAACTATGGCTACACCTTC.

CDR3 DNA sequence: TGTGCCAGCAGCCAGGGAACAGGGCCCTATGGCTACACCTTC. It yields the protein CASSQGTGPYGYTF. The rearrangement uses TRBV14 and TRBJ1-2; perhaps TRBD1 as D (6 bases). The CDR3 consists of 14 residues. Per germline, CDR1 SGHDN and CDR2 FVKESK. V lost 3 bases to trimming and J lost 4 bases, with 12 bases between them.

This chain joins TRBV9 and TRBJ2-3, with a tentative D call TRBD2 (6 bases). CDR1 is SGDLS and CDR2 is YYNGEE in the germline V gene. The V end lost 4 bases, the J end lost 3 bases, and 15 bases lay between the germline ends. CDR3 length: 15 amino acids. The CDR3 spells CASSPWGEGTDTQYF. CDR3 nucleotides: TGTGCCAGCAGCCCGTGGGGGGAAGGGACAGATACGCAGTATTTT.

V is TRBV27 and J is TRBJ1-1, with TRBD1 identical over 7 bases. The CDR3 extends over 14 amino acids. Germline values: CDR1 MNHEY, CDR2 SMNVEV (reference sequence). V was clipped by 4 bases and J by 11 bases; unmatched bases: 13. In nucleotides, the CDR3 is TGTGCCAGCAGTTCCCACGACAGGGTGGGATCGGCTTTCTTT. Protein sequence: CASSSHDRVGSAFF.

This sequence joins TRBV20-1 and TRBJ2-7; TRBD1 matches at 7 bases. With 3 bases clipped from V and 3 bases from J, the junction kept 14 bases outside the gene matches. The CDR3 extends over 16 amino acids. Germline CDR1 reads DFQATT; CDR2 reads SNEGSKA (reference sequence). CDR3 nucleotides: TGCAGTGCTAGTACGGCACAGGGGTTTTCAGACTACGAGCAGTACTTC. This gives the protein CSASTAQGFSDYEQYF.

The chain is built from TRBV5-1 and TRBJ2-1; the D gene is possibly TRBD2 (5 bases). Germline CDR1 and CDR2: SGHRS and YFSETQ. The CDR3 has 14 amino acids. V was shortened by 0 bases and J by 5 bases, with 9 bases between the two germline ends. CDR3 residues: CASSLVSGNNEQFF. As DNA, the CDR3 is TGCGCCAGCAGCTTGGTGAGCGGAAACAATGAGCAGTTCTTC.

The gene calls are TRBV19 and TRBJ1-1; D gene uncertain. The CDR3 runs to 13 residues. Trimming cost V 5 bases and J 0 bases, with 7 bases left between them. Germline-derived CDR1 and CDR2 are LNHDA and SQIVND (reference sequence). The CDR3 loop is CASSQLLNTEAFF. CDR3 sequence (DNA): TGTGCCAGTAGTCAACTACTGAACACTGAAGCTTTCTTT.

V usage is TRBV20-1 and J usage is TRBJ2-7, with D possibly being TRBD2 (5 bases). V was trimmed by 2 bases and J by 5 bases, leaving 7 bases between them. CDR1 is DFQATT, CDR2 SNEGSKA, per germline (reference sequence). CDR3 length equals 11 residues. CDR3 in DNA: TGCAGTGCTAGAACTAGTAACGAGCAGTACTTC. Its translation: CSARTSNEQYF.

J is TRBJ2-2 and V is TRBV27; D ambiguous. CDR3 length equals 15 residues. V lost 4 bases to trimming and J lost 2 bases, with 11 bases between them. Looked up from germline, CDR1 is MNHEY and CDR2 is SMNVEV (reference sequence). CDR3 in DNA: TGTGCCAGCAGTTCCGCCCACAGAAACACCGGGGAGCTGTTTTTT. Its protein product is CASSSAHRNTGELFF.

CDR3 region: CASSLGQGRYGYTF. CDR3 nucleotide sequence: TGTGCCAGCAGTCTGGGACAGGGCCGATATGGCTACACCTTC. The rearrangement links TRBV6-6 to TRBJ1-2; 9 bases fit TRBD1. The CDR3 extends over 14 amino acids. Germline V gene data show CDR1 as MNHNY and CDR2 as SVGAGI (reference sequence). V shed 5 bases and J 5 bases; nucleotides not matched to a gene: 6.

J is TRBJ2-5 and V is TRBV12-3 or TRBV12-4; D gene unclear. The V end lost 7 bases, the J end lost 7 bases, and 16 bases lay between the germline ends. CDR3 size: 13 residues. CDR3 in DNA: TGTGCCAGCATCTTGTCCTTTAGTGGGACCCAGTACTTC. Protein: CASILSFSGTQYF.

This chain connects TRBV3-1 (or the pseudogene TRBV3-2) to TRBJ1-2; 7 bases are shared with TRBD1. In germline, CDR1 is LGHDT, CDR2 YNNKEL (reference sequence). The length of the CDR3 is 14 residues. J lost 5 bases, V lost 5 bases, and 8 bases had no gene match. CDR3 residues: CASSRDRDAYGYTF. The CDR3, as DNA: TGTGCCAGCAGCAGAGACAGGGATGCGTATGGCTACACCTTC.

This clone has a single count. V usage is TRBV3-1 (or the pseudogene TRBV3-2) and J usage is TRBJ1-1, with D uncertain. This CDR3 region has 14 residues. Trimming shortened V by 1 base and J by 6 bases, and 12 bases separated the two germline ends. Germline assignment: CDR1 LGHDT and CDR2 YNNKEL (reference sequence). In DNA, the CDR3 is TGTGCCAGCAGCCAAGGGGTGGGTCTAGCTGAAGCTTTCTTT. Its protein is CASSQGVGLAEAFF.

The chain has TRBV29-1 and TRBJ1-1; D unresolved. The germline V and J ends were trimmed by 6 bases and 5 bases, with 7 bases remaining between them. The CDR3 length is 10 residues. The germline V gene has CDR1 SQVTM and CDR2 ANQGSEA. The CDR3 protein is CSVQVTEAFF. The CDR3 DNA follows: TGCAGCGTCCAGGTGACTGAAGCTTTCTTT.

The V gene is TRBV18, the J gene TRBJ2-7; TRBD1 agrees at 11 bases. The CDR3 has 15 residues. V was pared by 1 base and J by 5 bases, with 4 bases of the junction left unmatched. Germline loops: CDR1 KGHSH, CDR2 LQKENI. As DNA, the CDR3 is TGTGCCAGCTCACCACGGGGACAGGGGGTCCACGAGCAGTACTTC. This sequence encodes CASSPRGQGVHEQYF.

V gene TRBV6-2 or TRBV6-3 combines with J gene TRBJ1-1, with TRBD1 matching over 7 bases. The CDR3 contains 14 residues. Germline values: CDR1 MNHEY, CDR2 SVGEGT. Trimming took 6 bases from V and 6 from J; bases not matched to a gene: 10. The CDR3 region is CASSLQGKVAEAFF. As DNA, the CDR3 is TGTGCCAGCAGCCTACAGGGGAAGGTCGCTGAAGCTTTCTTT.

The chain joins TRBV3-1 (or the pseudogene TRBV3-2) to TRBJ2-2; maybe TRBD2 (6 bases). Germline V gene data show CDR1 as LGHDT and CDR2 as YNNKEL (reference sequence). This CDR3 spans 16 amino acids. V shed 2 bases and J shed 8 bases, with 18 bases lying between them. CDR3 sequence: CASSQLGTPLMGELFF. The DNA of the CDR3 is TGTGCCAGCAGCCAACTCGGGACTCCACTGATGGGGGAGCTGTTTTTT.

Of note for this clone: Compared with germline, one end of the junction differs, possibly owing to a read error. This chain uses TRBV6-2 or TRBV6-3 with TRBJ2-5, with D perhaps matching TRBD2 (6 bases). This CDR3 is 20 amino acids long. Germline-derived CDR1 and CDR2 are MNHEY and SVGEGT. CDR3 sequence: CASSSTPPWGAGILQKTQYF. The CDR3 nucleotides read TGTGCCAGCAGTTCTACCCCCCCCTGGGGAGCGGGCATACTCCAAAAGACCCAGTACTTC.

The chain has TRBV3-1 (or the pseudogene TRBV3-2) and TRBJ2-7, with D uncertain. V was clipped by 5 bases and J by 7 bases, with 15 bases between them. Germline values: CDR1 LGHDT, CDR2 YNNKEL (reference sequence). There are 13 residues in the CDR3. The CDR3 sequence: CASSLFPAREQYF. CDR3 nucleotide sequence: TGTGCCAGCAGCTTGTTCCCAGCGAGGGAGCAGTACTTC.

This clone was detected only once. The rearrangement joins TRBV6-2 or TRBV6-3 to TRBJ2-2, with D possibly matching TRBD2 (8 bases). Germline-derived CDR1 and CDR2 are MNHEY and SVGEGT. The CDR3 contains 15 residues. V was trimmed by 5 bases and J by 9 bases, leaving 19 bases between them. CDR3 in amino acids: CASSRQGLGGRELFF. DNA for the CDR3: TGTGCCAGCAGTCGACAGGGACTAGGAGGCCGGGAGCTGTTTTTT.

The chain couples TRBV30 to TRBJ1-5; 10 bases align to TRBD1. Germline loops: CDR1 GTSNPN, CDR2 SVGIG (reference sequence). This CDR3 has 14 amino acids. J was trimmed by 6 bases and V by 0 bases; bases with no gene match: 2. The CDR3 DNA reads as TGTGCCTGGAGTGTAAGGACAGGGGGTCAGCCCCAGCATTTT. Its translation: CAWSVRTGGQPQHF. Variable domain in full (rest from reference TRBV30 and TRBJ1-5): SQTIHQWPATLVQPVGSPLSLECTVEGTSNPNLYWYRQAAGRGLQLLFYSVGIGQISSEVPQNLSASRPQDRQFILSSKKLLLSDSGFYLCAWSVRTGGQPQHFGDGTRLSIL.

This clone was found once. This sequence joins TRBV3-1 (or the pseudogene TRBV3-2) and TRBJ2-5; 10 nucleotides line up with TRBD2. V shed 1 base, J shed 2 bases, and the junction held 4 bases outside the gene matches. This CDR3 comprises 16 residues. Germline-derived CDR1 and CDR2 are LGHDT and YNNKEL (reference sequence). CDR3 in amino acids: CASSQVELAGQETQYF. CDR3 nucleotide sequence: TGTGCCAGCAGCCAAGTTGAACTAGCGGGGCAAGAGACCCAGTACTTC.

This clone was detected only once. Other DNA variants within this sample encode the same CDR3. The chain uses TRBV5-1 and TRBJ1-2; 11 bases match TRBD1. The CDR3 extends over 13 amino acids. Germline CDR1 SGHRS, CDR2 YFSETQ. Trimming at V came to 3 bases and at J to 8 bases, leaving 3 bases not matched to a gene. In DNA, the CDR3 is TGCGCCAGCAGCTCGGGACAGGGGGAAGGCTACACCTTC. Its translation is CASSSGQGEGYTF.

This chain joins TRBV7-6 and TRBJ2-5; a weak D match, TRBD1 (5 bases). The CDR3 length is 16 residues. The V end lost 0 bases, the J end lost 7 bases, and 18 bases lay between the germline ends. Germline V gives CDR1 SGHVS, CDR2 FNYEAQ. For the CDR3, the DNA is TGTGCCAGCAGCTTAGCGCCCTCCCCAGGGCATGGGACCCAGTACTTC. Amino acids: CASSLAPSPGHGTQYF.

In regard to this clone: The same CDR3 arises from other DNA sequences in this sample as well. The chain combines TRBV5-1 with TRBJ2-1, with 9 bases fitting TRBD2. After removal of 2 bases from V and 6 bases from J, the junction contained 3 bases not matched to a gene. The germline V gene encodes CDR1 SGHRS and CDR2 YFSETQ. This CDR3 region has 14 residues. The CDR3 nucleotides are TGCGCCAGCAGCTTAGGGACTAGCAGCAATGAGCAGTTCTTC. Its translation: CASSLGTSSNEQFF.

This chain connects TRBV6-5 to TRBJ2-6, with D possibly matching TRBD2 (6 bases). Germline CDR1 is MNHEY and CDR2 is SVGAGI. Trimming took off 6 bases at V and 2 bases at J, with 11 bases between the two ends. The CDR3 has 15 residues. This CDR3 reads CASRLWEAGANVLTF. The CDR3 DNA reads as TGTGCCAGCAGATTATGGGAGGCTGGGGCCAACGTCCTGACTTTC.

This chain links TRBV5-5 with TRBJ1-2, with D possibly being TRBD1 (5 bases). This CDR3 has 13 residues. Per germline, CDR1 SGHKS and CDR2 YYEKEE (reference sequence). Trimming removed 1 base from V and 4 bases from J, with 8 bases in between. CDR3 nucleotide sequence: TGTGCCAGCAGCTTGCAGGGCCCCTATGGCTACACCTTC. Protein: CASSLQGPYGYTF.

This clone was counted once. V usage is TRBV2 and J usage is TRBJ2-5; D possibly corresponds to TRBD2 (6 bases). The CDR3 spans 14 residues. V shed 3 bases and J shed 5 bases, with 13 bases lying between them. CDR1 SNHLY and CDR2 FYNNEI come from the germline V gene. The CDR3 is CASSDGGHQETQYF. For the CDR3, the DNA is TGTGCCAGCAGTGATGGAGGGCATCAGGAGACCCAGTACTTC. Together with reference TRBV2 and TRBJ2-5, the CDR3 gives the full variable domain: EPEVTQTPSHQVTQMGQEVILRCVPISNHLYFYWYRQILGQKVEFLVSFYNNEISEKSEIFDDQFSVERPDGSNFTLKIRSTKLEDSAMYFCASSDGGHQETQYFGPGTRLLVL.

The V call is TRBV27, the J call TRBJ1-2, with 9 bases identical to TRBD1. This CDR3 is built from 14 residues. Germline V CDR1 and CDR2: MNHEY, SMNVEV (reference sequence). The V and J ends lost 5 bases and 8 bases, in that order; junction bases with no gene match: 9. CDR3 nucleotide sequence: TGTGCCAGCAGTCCTAACAGGGGGCTCGGAGGCTACACCTTC. It yields the protein CASSPNRGLGGYTF.

J is TRBJ1-4 and V is TRBV28; D is possibly TRBD1 (5 bases). The V gene lost 5 bases and the J gene lost 11 bases, with 21 bases spanning the gap. The CDR3 sequence is 15 residues long. Germline V gene lookup returns CDR1 MDHEN and CDR2 SYDVKM. The CDR3 DNA sequence: TGTGCCAGCAGTCCCCCCCGCGGGGCGCGGGGGAAACTGTTTTTT. Translating it yields CASSPPRGARGKLFF. Full variable domain (outside the CDR3, taken from reference TRBV28 and TRBJ1-4): DVKVTQSSRYLVKRTGEKVFLECVQDMDHENMFWYRQDPGLGLRLIYFSYDVKMKEKGDIPEGYSVSREKKERFSLILESASTNQTSMYLCASSPPRGARGKLFFGSGTQLSVL.

V is TRBV2 and J is TRBJ1-5; D ambiguous. This CDR3 is built from 15 residues. The germline V and J ends were trimmed by 4 bases and 0 bases, with 10 bases remaining between them. The V gene's germline CDR1 is SNHLY and CDR2 FYNNEI. DNA of the CDR3: TGTGCCAGCAGTGCCCGTGGCAATAGCAATCAGCCCCAGCATTTT. It is translated as CASSARGNSNQPQHF.